The 28 T cell receptor beta chains listed next were all sequenced from one sample in a study of regulatory T cells in long-lasting Graves disease. Building of the TCR beta libraries involved iRepertoire HTBI primers and Arm-PCR of CDR3 regions. MiXCR, applied by TCRdb to the multiplex PCR reads, yields one record per CDR3 protein. The data show 400,000 to 500,000 distinct CDR3 sequences, roughly 15% seen once. Time point: newly diagnosed GD, antithyroid drugs for less than 3 months. TCR sequences were obtained from RNA taken from PBMCs. The data were also submitted as part of a second study, on T cells in Graves' hyperthyroidism and ophthalmopathy.

The material was peripheral blood mononuclear cells (PBMCs), obtained at new diagnosis, from a patient treated with antithyroid drugs. These receptors all come from a woman between 18 and 30 years old with Graves disease.

The chain uses TRBV7-2 and TRBJ2-7; possible D gene TRBD1, 5 bases. V was cut by 4 bases and J by 2 bases, with 12 bases left in between. CDR1 is SGHTA, CDR2 FQGNSA, per germline. The CDR3 has 14 amino acids. The CDR3 is CASSSDQGAYEQYF. The CDR3 nucleotides read TGTGCCAGCAGCTCCGACCAAGGGGCCTACGAGCAGTACTTC.

This clonotype was detected ten times or more. V is TRBV28 and J is TRBJ2-7; the match to TRBD1 covers 7 bases. The CDR3 spans 14 residues. The germline gives CDR1 MDHEN, CDR2 SYDVKM. With V trimmed by 4 bases and J by 5 bases, 8 bases remained unmatched. CDR3 DNA: TGTGCCAGCAGTTCGTATACAGGGGCCGACGAGCAGTACTTC. Protein product: CASSSYTGADEQYF.

V usage is TRBV28 and J usage is TRBJ2-3, with TRBD2 matching 8 bases. The CDR3 totals 17 residues. With V trimmed by 6 bases and J by 0 bases, 11 bases remained unmatched. From germline, CDR1 is MDHEN and CDR2 SYDVKM. The CDR3 region is CASRNQLAGSSTDTQYF. CDR3 sequence (DNA): TGTGCCAGCAGAAACCAGTTAGCGGGATCTAGCACAGATACGCAGTATTTT.

The rearrangement links TRBV11-2 to TRBJ1-2; D is uncertain. Germline CDR1 SGHAT, CDR2 FQNNGV. Trimming took off 3 bases at V and 5 bases at J, with 10 bases between the two ends. The CDR3 is 13 amino acids. The chain's CDR3 is CASSLPSGYGYTF. The CDR3 coding sequence is TGTGCCAGCAGCTTGCCTTCGGGGTATGGCTACACCTTC.

The table lists this clonotype with many counts. V and J are TRBV18 and TRBJ2-1, with TRBD2 matching over 7 bases. Germline lookup yields CDR1 KGHSH and CDR2 LQKENI. V lost 2 bases, J lost 7 bases, and 5 bases stayed unmatched. The CDR3 has 14 residues. The DNA for the CDR3 is TGTGCCAGCTCACCAAGGAGCGGGGCTAATGAGCAGTTCTTC. Amino acid sequence: CASSPRSGANEQFF. Full variable domain (missing parts from reference TRBV18 and TRBJ2-1): NAGVMQNPRHLVRRRGQEARLRCSPMKGHSHVYWYRQLPEEGLKFMVYLQKENIIDESGMPKERFSAEFPKEGPSILRIQQVVRGDSAAYFCASSPRSGANEQFFGPGTRLTVL.

This clonotype was observed many times. V gene TRBV10-3 combines with J gene TRBJ1-3; TRBD1 is a possible D gene (5 bases). The CDR3 sequence is 18 residues long. Trimming removed 3 bases from V and 0 bases from J, with 18 bases in between. Germline lookup yields CDR1 ENHRY and CDR2 SYGVKD. The DNA for the CDR3 is TGTGCCATCAGTGAATTTAAGCAGGGCGTACTCTCTGGAAACACCATATATTTT. Translating gives CAISEFKQGVLSGNTIYF.

There are many counts of this clonotype. V gene TRBV20-1 combines with J gene TRBJ1-1, with a tentative D call TRBD1 (6 bases). Deletions cut 2 bases from V and 6 bases from J, with 10 bases between. Looked up from germline, CDR1 is DFQATT and CDR2 is SNEGSKA (reference sequence). The CDR3 is 12 amino acids. The CDR3 DNA reads TGCAGTGCTAGACCACCAGGGGCTGAAGCTTTCTTT. It encodes CSARPPGAEAFF.

This clonotype was recorded many times. The V and J genes are TRBV6-1 and TRBJ2-3; 11 bases match TRBD1. The junction had 1 base not matched to a gene; V was cut back by 1 base and J by 4 bases. There are 15 residues in the CDR3. Per the germline V gene, CDR1 is MNHNS and CDR2 is SASEGT. CDR3 loop: CASSEGTGGADTQYF. CDR3 bases: TGTGCCAGCAGTGAAGGGACAGGGGGCGCAGATACGCAGTATTTT.

This clonotype turned up a few times. This chain connects TRBV4-2 to TRBJ1-1, with D unclear. In germline, CDR1 is LGHNA, CDR2 YNFKEQ. The CDR3 sequence is 15 residues long. Trimming removed 0 bases at V and 7 bases at J, with 15 bases between. CDR3: CASSQDRFWGGEAFF. CDR3 sequence (DNA): TGTGCCAGCAGCCAAGATCGCTTTTGGGGTGGTGAAGCTTTCTTT.

This clonotype was seen repeatedly, ten times or more. CDR3 amino acids: CASSSDRATNEKLFF. The CDR3, as DNA: TGTGCCAGCAGCTCGGACCGTGCAACTAATGAAAAACTGTTTTTT. The chain couples TRBV28 to TRBJ1-4; D remains ambiguous. The CDR3 sequence is 15 residues long. The V gene lost 6 bases and the J gene lost 0 bases, with 11 bases spanning the gap. Germline-derived CDR1 and CDR2 are MDHEN and SYDVKM.

There are a few counts of this clonotype. The chain couples TRBV12-3 or TRBV12-4 to TRBJ1-1, with 10 bases aligning to TRBD1. Trimming took 2 bases from V and 10 from J; bases not matched to a gene: 10. This CDR3 is built from 15 residues. CDR3: CASSLMGQGPFGAFF. Written as DNA, the CDR3 is TGTGCCAGCAGTTTAATGGGACAGGGGCCGTTTGGAGCTTTCTTT.

Concerning this clonotype itself: A read error may explain this, as a much larger clone is one base away. This rearrangement joins TRBV7-2 to TRBJ2-7; D might be TRBD2 (6 bases). The CDR3 contains 15 residues. Germline assignment: CDR1 SGHTA and CDR2 FQGNSA. CDR3 DNA: TGTGGCAGCAGCTTAGTAGGCGGGGAAACCTACGAGCAGTACTTC. It codes for CGSSLVGGETYEQYF.

This chain joins TRBV2 and TRBJ1-6; D call uncertain. The CDR3 has 16 amino acids. Germline V gene lookup returns CDR1 SNHLY and CDR2 FYNNEI. The V end lost 8 bases, the J end lost 5 bases, and 19 bases lay between the germline ends. The CDR3 bases are TGTGCCAGCTCTAGACCACACCTTGAAGATAATTCACCCCTCCACTTT. Protein product: CASSRPHLEDNSPLHF.

This clonotype was seen at least ten times. The rearrangement links TRBV20-1 to TRBJ2-2, with 7 bases that match TRBD1. Germline V gives CDR1 DFQATT, CDR2 SNEGSKA (reference sequence). The CDR3 covers 18 residues. Germline trimming cut 3 bases from V and 7 bases from J; bases unmatched to any gene: 20. The CDR3 spells CSASFGIGTVDSGGELFF. CDR3 coding DNA: TGCAGTGCTAGTTTTGGGATAGGGACAGTCGATTCGGGCGGGGAGCTGTTTTTT.

This clonotype was seen a handful of times. The chain has TRBV2 and TRBJ2-6; a weak D match, TRBD1 (6 bases). CDR1 is SNHLY and CDR2 is FYNNEI in the germline V gene. There are 14 residues in the CDR3. V gave up 6 bases and J gave up 3 bases, with 9 bases separating them. The CDR3 DNA follows: TGTGCCAGCAGCCCAGGGGTTGGGGCCAACGTCCTGACTTTC. Translation gives CASSPGVGANVLTF.

This clonotype was picked up many times. J is TRBJ2-7 and V is TRBV6-9; D possibly uses TRBD1 or TRBD2 (5 bases each). The CDR3 consists of 15 residues. Trimming took off 4 bases at V and 3 bases at J, with 16 bases between the two ends. Germline V gene lookup returns CDR1 MNHGY and CDR2 SVAAGI. Here the CDR3 reads CASSSSGTDRYEQYF. CDR3 nucleotide sequence: TGTGCCAGCAGTTCCTCCGGGACGGACCGCTACGAGCAGTACTTC.

This clonotype was counted a few times. This sequence joins TRBV14 and TRBJ1-1; D unresolved. Trimming shortened V by 1 base and J by 1 base, and 7 bases separated the two germline ends. Germline lookup yields CDR1 SGHDN and CDR2 FVKESK. The CDR3 is 14 amino acids. In DNA form, the CDR3 reads TGTGCCAGCAGCCAAGTTCTCGGGAACACTGAAGCTTTCTTT. Amino acid sequence: CASSQVLGNTEAFF. The whole variable domain, remainder taken from reference TRBV14 and TRBJ1-1, is EAGVTQFPSHSVIEKGQTVTLRCDPISGHDNLYWYRRVMGKEIKFLLHFVKESKQDESGMPNNRFLAERTGGTYSTLKVQPAELEDSGVYFCASSQVLGNTEAFFGQGTRLTVV.

This clonotype has ten or more counts. V is TRBV7-2 and J is TRBJ2-2; a weak D match, TRBD2 (5 bases). Germline lookup yields CDR1 SGHTA and CDR2 FQGNSA. The CDR3 consists of 15 residues. V was shortened by 2 bases and J by 0 bases, with 7 bases between the two germline ends. The CDR3, as DNA: TGTGCCAGCAGCTTATTCGGGACGAACACCGGGGAGCTGTTTTTT. Translating it yields CASSLFGTNTGELFF.

The chain carries TRBV3-1 and TRBJ1-6; TRBD1 might be the D (5 bases). Germline V gene sequence: CDR1 LGHDT, CDR2 YNNKEL (reference sequence). V was pared by 1 base and J by 10 bases, with 14 bases between. This CDR3 has 15 residues. The CDR3 region is CASSQGQSFWSPLHF. CDR3 in DNA: TGTGCCAGCAGCCAAGGACAGTCGTTTTGGTCACCCCTCCACTTT.

Remarks on this clonotype: Since a far larger clone is one base different, this is likely a read error. The chain is built from TRBV11-2 and TRBJ2-3; 7 nucleotides align to TRBD1. The J call may be in error: the DNA end matches TRBJ2-1 better. Germline loops: CDR1 SGHAT, CDR2 FQNNGV. The CDR3 is made up of 13 amino acids. The CDR3 nucleotides read TGTGCCAGCAGTCTCGGACAGGTTAATGGGCAGTTCTTC. This gives the protein CASSLGQVNGQFF.

As regards this clonotype: This clone may be a read error of a much larger clone one base away. The chain employs TRBV6-2 or TRBV6-3 and TRBJ2-1, with 9 bases that match TRBD1. Near its end, the DNA agrees better with TRBJ2-7, so the J call may be wrong. In germline, CDR1 is MNHEY, CDR2 SVGEGT. CDR3 length: 15 residues. The CDR3 region has the DNA TGTGCCAGCAGTCGCGGGACAGGGCTGGACAATGAGCAGTACTTC. The encoded protein is CASSRGTGLDNEQYF.

This clonotype was observed many times. The chain couples TRBV9 to TRBJ1-1; maybe TRBD1 (5 bases). The V end lost 4 bases, the J end lost 0 bases, and 10 bases lay between the germline ends. Germline-derived CDR1 and CDR2 are SGDLS and YYNGEE. This CDR3 has 14 residues. CDR3 DNA: TGTGCCAGCAGCTCGGCGGGGGTGAACACTGAAGCTTTCTTT. It codes for CASSSAGVNTEAFF.

The gene calls are TRBV27 and TRBJ2-5; the match to TRBD1 covers 8 bases. The CDR3 loop spans 15 amino acids. Trimming removed 2 bases from V and 4 bases from J; junction bases left unmatched: 6. CDR1 and CDR2 from the germline V gene are MNHEY and SMNVEV (reference sequence). The CDR3 region has the DNA TGTGCCAGCAGTTTAGGATGGACAGGGAGAGAGACCCAGTACTTC. Translation: CASSLGWTGRETQYF.

The chain carries TRBV7-2 and TRBJ2-1, with TRBD2 matching over 7 bases. This CDR3 is 13 amino acids long. Germline lookup yields CDR1 SGHTA and CDR2 FQGNSA. V dropped 6 bases and J dropped 7; count of bases not matched to a gene: 6. The chain's CDR3 is CASRPLAANEQFF. CDR3 DNA sequence: TGTGCCAGCAGACCCCTAGCGGCAAATGAGCAGTTCTTC.

This clonotype has only a few counts. The chain is built from TRBV27 and TRBJ2-2; D is ambiguous. V lost 6 bases, J lost 10 bases, and 15 bases lay in between. Germline assignment: CDR1 MNHEY and CDR2 SMNVEV (reference sequence). There are 13 residues in the CDR3. CDR3 DNA sequence: TGTGCCAGCAGCTATCAAAACACCAAGGAGCTGTTTTTT. It translates to CASSYQNTKELFF.

V and J are TRBV28 and TRBJ1-4, with TRBD1 as a possible D gene (6 bases). There are 13 residues in the CDR3. The V and J ends lost 4 bases and 8 bases respectively, with 11 bases between them. The germline gives CDR1 MDHEN, CDR2 SYDVKM. The CDR3 DNA reads as TGTGCCAGCAGTTACGGGGGCAAGGAAAAACTGTTTTTT. Its translation: CASSYGGKEKLFF.

This clonotype was detected many times. The V and J genes are TRBV20-1 and TRBJ2-5; 10 positions match TRBD2. The CDR3 is 15 residues long. Germline CDR1 is DFQATT and CDR2 is SNEGSKA (reference sequence). V was pared by 6 bases and J by 1 base, with 8 bases of the junction left unmatched. Written as DNA, the CDR3 is TGCAGTGCCCTTGACCTAGCGGGAGCCCAAGAGACCCAGTACTTC. Translation: CSALDLAGAQETQYF.

The genes are TRBV9 and TRBJ2-5; tentatively, D is TRBD1 (5 bases). Trimming removed 3 bases at V and 5 bases at J, with 11 bases between. CDR1 and CDR2 from the germline V gene are SGDLS and YYNGEE. The CDR3 extends over 13 amino acids. Here the CDR3 DNA reads TGTGCCAGCAGCGCCCCAGGGTGGGAGACCCAGTACTTC. Protein: CASSAPGWETQYF.